The 23 T cell receptor beta chains given below trace back to one sample, sequenced in a study of cytomegalovirus exposure and HLA in healthy donors. The primer mix had 60 Vbeta and 13 Jbeta primers. Measured with immunoSEQ multiplex PCR; TCRdb has only the in-frame clones, and not every one. The repertoire holds approximately 100,000 clones, more than 60% seen once, with approximately 9.9% in the top ten. The sequencing sample was made of PBMCs. The source is a man younger than 30 in good health and CMV-seropositive.

This clone was seen a handful of times. The chain joins TRBV6-5 to TRBJ2-5; TRBD1 agrees at 7 bases. J gave up 4 bases and V 0 bases, and 2 bases lay outside the gene matches. The CDR3 extends over 14 amino acids. CDR1 is MNHEY and CDR2 is SVGAGI in the germline V gene. CDR3 nucleotide sequence: TGTGCCAGCAGTTACTCGACAGGGTCAGAGACCCAGTACTTC. It is translated as CASSYSTGSETQYF.

This clone appeared a single time. The chain recombines TRBV18 with TRBJ2-4, with D possibly TRBD1 on 6 matching bases. Trimming took 4 bases from V and 8 from J, leaving 12 bases between them. CDR3 length: 13 amino acids. Germline CDR1 reads KGHSH; CDR2 reads LQKENI. The CDR3 region is CASSLLDSDIQYF. The CDR3 coding sequence is TGTGCCAGCTCACTCCTGGACAGTGACATTCAGTACTTC.

The gene calls are TRBV7-2 and TRBJ2-5, with TRBD2 matching over 10 bases. The germline gives CDR1 SGHTA, CDR2 FQGNSA. The CDR3 is 17 residues long. The trim removed 0 bases at V and 3 bases at J, leaving 7 bases unmatched. Written as DNA, the CDR3 is TGTGCCAGCAGCTTAGCCCCAACTAGCGGGGCTGAAGAGACCCAGTACTTC. Encoded protein: CASSLAPTSGAEETQYF.

The rearrangement joins TRBV19 to TRBJ1-2; TRBD1 is a possible D gene (5 bases). The CDR3 loop spans 16 amino acids. V was clipped by 8 bases and J by 0 bases, with 19 bases between them. The V gene's germline CDR1 is LNHDA and CDR2 SQIVND (reference sequence). In DNA form, the CDR3 reads TGTGCCAGTTCTTGGTCAGGGCTGGAAGCTAACTATGGCTACACCTTC. Translating gives CASSWSGLEANYGYTF.

This clone showed up just once. V is TRBV4-2 and J is TRBJ2-1, with 7 bases lining up with TRBD1. Germline-derived CDR1 and CDR2 are LGHNA and YNFKEQ. V trimming: 1 base; J trimming: 6 bases; junction bases outside the gene matches: 3. The CDR3 has 14 amino acids. DNA for the CDR3: TGTGCCAGCAGCCAAGTACGACAGGGCAATGAGCAGTTCTTC. It codes for CASSQVRQGNEQFF.

In its sample, this clone was seen a few times. V gene TRBV28 combines with J gene TRBJ2-1; 8 bases match TRBD2. Trimming cost V 1 base and J 8 bases; bases outside gene matches: 7. The CDR3 runs 15 residues. The germline CDR1 and CDR2 sequences are MDHEN and SYDVKM. Written as DNA, the CDR3 is TGTGCCAGCAGTTTATCTGCGGGGGGCCCTGATGAGCAGTTCTTC. Its translation is CASSLSAGGPDEQFF.

The chain uses TRBV7-9 and TRBJ1-1; D unclear. The germline V gene has CDR1 SEHNR and CDR2 FQNEAQ (reference sequence). V gave up 5 bases and J gave up 5 bases, with 18 bases separating them. The CDR3 covers 15 residues. The CDR3 nucleotides are TGTGCCAGCAGCCCCCCCGGGATCGGGCGGACTGAAGCTTTCTTT. As protein: CASSPPGIGRTEAFF.

The genes are TRBV7-3 and TRBJ2-7; D possibly corresponds to TRBD2 (6 bases). CDR3 length equals 13 residues. Looked up from germline, CDR1 is SGHTA and CDR2 is FQGTGA. V lost 3 bases and J 3 bases, leaving 9 bases between the germline ends. In DNA, the CDR3 is TGTGCCAGCAGCTTGGCGGGGAACTACGAGCAGTACTTC. Protein sequence: CASSLAGNYEQYF.

The chain links TRBV5-4 to TRBJ2-7, with no clear D. Between the trimmed V and J ends, which lost 4 bases and 0 bases, there was a span of 11 bases. The CDR3 contains 14 residues. Germline CDR1 is SGHNT and CDR2 is YYREEE (reference sequence). This CDR3 is CASSIEPPSYEQYF. For the CDR3, the DNA is TGTGCCAGCAGCATAGAACCCCCCTCCTACGAGCAGTACTTC.

The chain couples TRBV9 to TRBJ2-7; 7 positions match TRBD1. J lost 3 bases, V lost 3 bases, and 9 bases had no gene match. There are 15 residues in the CDR3. Germline V gene lookup returns CDR1 SGDLS and CDR2 YYNGEE. This CDR3 is CASSATGTADYEQYF. The CDR3 bases are TGTGCCAGCAGCGCAACCGGGACAGCGGACTACGAGCAGTACTTC.

This chain connects TRBV27 to TRBJ1-5; D is undetermined. Germline lookup yields CDR1 MNHEY and CDR2 SMNVEV (reference sequence). The V end lost 3 bases, the J end lost 4 bases, and 10 bases lay between the germline ends. This CDR3 has 14 residues. The CDR3 sequence: CASSFRLTNQPQHF. The CDR3 bases are TGTGCCAGCAGTTTTCGTCTAACTAATCAGCCCCAGCATTTT.

This clone was detected ten times or more. The gene calls are TRBV2 and TRBJ2-6; D is perhaps TRBD2 (5 bases). V lost 4 bases and J lost 12, with 13 bases in between. The CDR3 extends over 13 amino acids. Germline lookup yields CDR1 SNHLY and CDR2 FYNNEI. CDR3 loop: CASSGVGSVVLTF. As DNA, the CDR3 is TGTGCCAGCAGTGGGGTGGGGAGTGTCGTCCTGACTTTC.

The V gene is TRBV15, the J gene TRBJ1-1; perhaps TRBD1 as D (6 bases). Trimming took 5 bases from V and 1 from J, leaving 11 bases between them. The CDR3 is 14 residues long. Germline V lookup: CDR1 LNHNV, CDR2 YYDKDF (reference sequence). The DNA for the CDR3 is TGTGCCACCAGCGGCGGACAGACGAACACTGAAGCTTTCTTT. Translated, it gives CATSGGQTNTEAFF.

The V gene is TRBV7-6, the J gene TRBJ2-7; TRBD1 matches 9 bases. The ends lost 5 bases at V and 3 bases at J; junction bases unmatched: 5. Germline-derived CDR1 and CDR2 are SGHVS and FNYEAQ. The CDR3 is made up of 14 amino acids. As DNA, the CDR3 is TGTGCCAGCAGCACACGACAGGGGGACTACGAGCAGTACTTC. It encodes CASSTRQGDYEQYF.

The chain joins TRBV7-9 to TRBJ2-7; D may be TRBD1 (5 bases). The V end was cut by 5 bases, the J end by 3 bases, with 20 bases between. Germline loops: CDR1 SEHNR, CDR2 FQNEAQ (reference sequence). The CDR3 runs 16 residues. CDR3 nucleotides: TGTGCCAGCAGCCCCCGCGCAGGGTCCCAACGCTACGAGCAGTACTTC. As protein: CASSPRAGSQRYEQYF.

This clone was picked up one time. This chain uses TRBV30 with TRBJ2-3; D perhaps matches TRBD2 (7 bases). Looked up from germline, CDR1 is GTSNPN and CDR2 is SVGIG (reference sequence). The CDR3 sequence is 16 residues long. Trimming stripped 3 bases from V and 4 bases from J, with 20 bases between. CDR3 bases: TGTGCCTGGAGGCAAGGGAGGGGGGGGAGTGCAGATACGCAGTATTTT. Residues: CAWRQGRGGSADTQYF.

The chain joins TRBV19 to TRBJ2-7; D is unclear. The V gene's germline CDR1 is LNHDA and CDR2 SQIVND (reference sequence). Trimming pared 8 bases from V and 5 bases from J, leaving 13 bases between. CDR3 length equals 12 residues. The CDR3 region has the DNA TGTGCCAGTGCCCAGGTCATCCACGAGCAGTACTTC. Amino acid sequence: CASAQVIHEQYF.

The chain links TRBV6-1 to TRBJ1-2, with 12 nucleotides matching TRBD1. Germline V gene sequence: CDR1 MNHNS, CDR2 SASEGT. This CDR3 has 15 amino acids. V gave up 8 bases and J gave up 13 bases; unmatched junction bases: 17. Here the CDR3 reads CASQLIGFQGQGATF. The CDR3 bases are TGTGCCAGCCAACTGATTGGTTTCCAGGGACAGGGGGCCACCTTC.

There are a few counts of this clone. The rearrangement uses TRBV14 and TRBJ1-4; no reliable D call. The CDR3 loop spans 18 amino acids. The V gene lost 1 base and the J gene lost 0 bases, with 15 bases spanning the gap. The V gene's germline CDR1 is SGHDN and CDR2 FVKESK. In DNA form, the CDR3 reads TGTGCCAGCAGCCAAGTGGCAGGCTTGGCTACAACTAATGAAAAACTGTTTTTT. Residues: CASSQVAGLATTNEKLFF. The variable domain in full, completed from reference TRBV14 and TRBJ1-4, reads EAGVTQFPSHSVIEKGQTVTLRCDPISGHDNLYWYRRVMGKEIKFLLHFVKESKQDESGMPNNRFLAERTGGTYSTLKVQPAELEDSGVYFCASSQVAGLATTNEKLFFGSGTQLSVL.

The V and J genes are TRBV13 and TRBJ1-3, with D uncertain. There are 12 residues in the CDR3. Germline V gives CDR1 PRHDT, CDR2 FYEKMQ (reference sequence). V was shortened by 3 bases and J by 4 bases, with 4 bases between the two germline ends. Here the CDR3 DNA reads TGTGCCAGCAGCTTTTCAGGAAACACCATATATTTT. It translates to CASSFSGNTIYF.

CDR3 sequence: CASSLGQEIYEQYF. CDR3 DNA sequence: TGTGCCAGCTCACTAGGACAGGAGATCTACGAGCAGTACTTC. This sequence joins TRBV18 and TRBJ2-7; 7 bases fit TRBD1. The ends lost 4 bases at V and 3 bases at J; junction bases unmatched: 6. Germline V gene sequence: CDR1 KGHSH, CDR2 LQKENI. The length of the CDR3 is 14 residues. The variable domain in full, with the rest retrieved from reference TRBV18 and TRBJ2-7, is NAGVMQNPRHLVRRRGQEARLRCSPMKGHSHVYWYRQLPEEGLKFMVYLQKENIIDESGMPKERFSAEFPKEGPSILRIQQVVRGDSAAYFCASSLGQEIYEQYFGPGTRLTVT.

For the CDR3, the DNA is TGTGCCAGCAGTTACCATCAAAATCAGCCCCAGCATTTT. This codes for CASSYHQNQPQHF. The chain joins TRBV6-5 to TRBJ1-5; D call uncertain. The CDR3 extends over 13 amino acids. V was shortened by 2 bases and J by 4 bases, with 6 bases between the two germline ends. Germline CDR1 is MNHEY and CDR2 is SVGAGI.

This sequence joins TRBV7-3 and TRBJ1-1, with 9 bases that match TRBD1. Germline V gives CDR1 SGHTA, CDR2 FQGTGA. With V trimmed by 5 bases and J by 8 bases, 6 bases remained unmatched. The CDR3 length is 13 residues. This CDR3 reads CASSPGQGQEAFF. The CDR3 DNA sequence: TGTGCCAGCAGCCCGGGACAGGGACAAGAAGCTTTCTTT.